The clone carrying this TCR beta chain was seen at least ten times. Its antigen is not known. iRepertoire HTBI primers and Arm-PCR of CDR3 regions built TCR beta libraries. One entry per CDR3 protein, called by TCRdb with MiXCR from the multiplex PCR reads. The data show around 460,000 distinct CDR3 sequences, with approximately 22% seen just once and around 14% held by the top ten. Germline assignment: CDR1 SGHTA and CDR2 FQGNSA. This CDR3 comprises 14 residues. V lost 2 bases and J 9 bases, leaving 11 bases between the germline ends. This specimen belongs to a study of regulatory T cells in long-lasting Graves disease. Points from the study as a whole: Persistent disease was characterized by preferential usage of TRBV28, TRBJ1-2 and TRBJ2-5.

Time point described: persistent/refractory GD, antithyroid drugs over 5 years with positive TRAb. There was RNA extracted from PBMCs, and the TCR library was made from it. The authors drew patients from an endocrinology department in Xi'an, China. The genes are TRBV7-2 and TRBJ1-6; a weak D match, TRBD1 (5 bases). Specimen: peripheral blood mononuclear cells (PBMCs), collected when the disease was refractory, from a patient treated with antithyroid drugs. This clonotype was obtained from a female donor with Graves disease. The CDR3 here is CASSLQGESSPLHF. The DNA for the CDR3 is TGTGCCAGCAGCTTACAGGGAGAATCTTCACCCCTCCACTTT.